This T cell receptor (beta chain) was sequenced in a study of CD8+CD57+ T cells in acquired aplastic anemia. Turning to the study itself: The sorted CD4+ and CD8+ cells yielded an average approximately 3.3 ug of DNA. Around 10 million reads were obtained on average for healthy donor CD4+ cells. Findings of the study overall: Nearly 30 CD8+ CDR3 sequences were shared between patients and controls.

Profiles of TCR beta VDJ and CDR3 were generated from a genomic DNA template. In TCRdb, the reads were re-called with MiXCR into one record per CDR3 protein. Of some 190,000 distinct CDR3 sequences listed, less than 55% are singletons. Comments on this clonotype: Its antigen is not identified.

Germline V lookup: CDR1 LNHNV, CDR2 YYDKDF (reference sequence). This CDR3 is built from 13 residues. The V gene lost 0 bases and the J gene lost 11 bases, with 8 bases spanning the gap. The sequencing sample was made of sorted CD4+, CD8+, or CD8+CD57+ T cells (not recorded which) from PBMCs. The V gene is TRBV15, the J gene TRBJ1-6; D remains ambiguous. This TCR was sampled from a human donor in good health. The CDR3, as DNA: TGTGCCACCAGCAGAGAGGTGGATACACCCCTCCACTTT. Amino acid sequence: CATSREVDTPLHF.